This is a list of T cell receptor beta chains from one sample in a study of blood T cell repertoires in COVID-19. Clones were read by immunoSEQ multiplex PCR, and TCRdb kept only the in-frame ones, dropping some. Of approximately 210,000 clones in the sample, 70% to 90% were seen once. The sequenced sample was peripheral blood. The receptors originated from a man aged 18 to 35 with active or convalescent COVID-19. Each CDR3 is given with its conserved first and last residue. Each record gives: clone size, D gene, V gene, J gene, CDR3 protein, CDR3 DNA. The D gene is left open where the match is weak. Part of the rows lack a size; the others show once, few, many or a class for expanded clones.

clone size: NA; D gene: NA; V gene: TRBV7-2; J gene: TRBJ1-2; CDR3 protein: CASSSSRTASLNYGYTF; CDR3 DNA: TGTGCCAGCAGCTCTTCGAGGACAGCCAGCCTTAACTATGGCTACACCTTC
clone size: NA; D gene: TRBD2; V gene: TRBV7-6; J gene: TRBJ2-1; CDR3 protein: CASAILAGEGNEQFF; CDR3 DNA: TGTGCCAGCGCAATACTAGCGGGAGAGGGCAATGAGCAGTTCTTC
clone size: NA; D gene: NA; V gene: TRBV28; J gene: TRBJ1-1; CDR3 protein: CASKEGAYTEAFF; CDR3 DNA: TGTGCCAGCAAAGAAGGGGCGTATACTGAAGCTTTCTTT
clone size: NA; D gene: NA; V gene: TRBV6-2/TRBV6-3; J gene: TRBJ2-6; CDR3 protein: CASSLRGRSGANVLTF; CDR3 DNA: TGTGCCAGCAGTCTTCGGGGGAGGTCCGGGGCCAACGTCCTGACTTTC
clone size: NA; D gene: TRBD2; V gene: TRBV20-1; J gene: TRBJ2-5; CDR3 protein: CSASVAGQETQYF; CDR3 DNA: TGCAGTGCTAGTGTAGCGGGACAAGAGACCCAGTACTTC
clone size: NA; D gene: NA; V gene: TRBV27; J gene: TRBJ2-7; CDR3 protein: CASSLVLGATAEQYF; CDR3 DNA: TGTGCCAGCAGTTTAGTTCTGGGGGCAACGGCCGAGCAGTACTTC
clone size: NA; D gene: NA; V gene: TRBV7-9; J gene: TRBJ1-5; CDR3 protein: CASSRDTSNQPQHF; CDR3 DNA: TGTGCCAGCAGCCGGGACACTAGCAATCAGCCCCAGCATTTT
clone size: NA; D gene: TRBD2; V gene: TRBV4-2; J gene: TRBJ2-5; CDR3 protein: CASSQGHASGADQETQYF; CDR3 DNA: TGTGCCAGCAGCCAAGGACACGCTAGCGGGGCCGACCAAGAGACCCAGTACTTC
clone size: NA; D gene: NA; V gene: TRBV28; J gene: TRBJ1-5; CDR3 protein: CASSLLRGLSNQPQHF; CDR3 DNA: TGTGCCAGCAGTTTGTTGAGAGGGCTTAGCAATCAGCCCCAGCATTTT
clone size: NA; D gene: TRBD1; V gene: TRBV30; J gene: TRBJ1-4; CDR3 protein: CAWRQGGAVEKLFF; CDR3 DNA: TGTGCCTGGAGACAGGGGGGAGCTGTTGAAAAACTGTTTTTT
clone size: NA; D gene: TRBD1; V gene: TRBV7-9; J gene: TRBJ1-5; CDR3 protein: CASSHVMDRGNQPQHF; CDR3 DNA: TGTGCCAGCAGCCACGTCATGGACAGGGGCAATCAGCCCCAGCATTTT
clone size: once; D gene: TRBD1; V gene: TRBV19; J gene: TRBJ1-5; CDR3 protein: CASRRDRGQPQHF; CDR3 DNA: TGTGCCAGCCGGAGGGACAGGGGACAGCCCCAGCATTTT
clone size: NA; D gene: NA; V gene: TRBV21-1; J gene: TRBJ1-5; CDR3 protein: CASSPGGNQPQHF; CDR3 DNA: TGTGCCAGCAGTCCGGGGGGCAATCAGCCCCAGCATTTT
clone size: NA; D gene: NA; V gene: TRBV7-6; J gene: TRBJ2-7; CDR3 protein: CASSSLSGSSYEQYF; CDR3 DNA: TGTGCCAGCAGCTCCCTAAGCGGGTCCTCCTACGAGCAGTACTTC
clone size: NA; D gene: NA; V gene: TRBV5-1; J gene: TRBJ2-1; CDR3 protein: CASSISTGHTEQFF; CDR3 DNA: TGCGCCAGCAGCATCAGCACAGGTCACACTGAGCAGTTCTTC
clone size: NA; D gene: NA; V gene: TRBV12-5; J gene: TRBJ1-3; CDR3 protein: CASGLALGGGAGNTIYF; CDR3 DNA: TGTGCTAGTGGTTTGGCCCTCGGGGGGGGCGCTGGAAACACCATATATTTT